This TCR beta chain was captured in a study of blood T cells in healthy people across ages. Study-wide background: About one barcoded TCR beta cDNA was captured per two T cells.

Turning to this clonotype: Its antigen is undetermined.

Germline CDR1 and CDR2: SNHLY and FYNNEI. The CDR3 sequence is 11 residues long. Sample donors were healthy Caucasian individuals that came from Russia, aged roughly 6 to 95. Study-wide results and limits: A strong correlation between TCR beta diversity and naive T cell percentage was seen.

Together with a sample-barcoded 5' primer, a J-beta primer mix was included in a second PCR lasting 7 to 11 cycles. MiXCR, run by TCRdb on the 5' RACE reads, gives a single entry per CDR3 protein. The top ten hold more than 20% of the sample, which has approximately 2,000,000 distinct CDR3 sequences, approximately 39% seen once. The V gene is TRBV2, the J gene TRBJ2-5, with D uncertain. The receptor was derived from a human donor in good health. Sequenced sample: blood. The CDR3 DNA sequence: TGTTCTTCACAGTTCCAAGAGACCCAGTACTTC. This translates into CSSQFQETQYF.